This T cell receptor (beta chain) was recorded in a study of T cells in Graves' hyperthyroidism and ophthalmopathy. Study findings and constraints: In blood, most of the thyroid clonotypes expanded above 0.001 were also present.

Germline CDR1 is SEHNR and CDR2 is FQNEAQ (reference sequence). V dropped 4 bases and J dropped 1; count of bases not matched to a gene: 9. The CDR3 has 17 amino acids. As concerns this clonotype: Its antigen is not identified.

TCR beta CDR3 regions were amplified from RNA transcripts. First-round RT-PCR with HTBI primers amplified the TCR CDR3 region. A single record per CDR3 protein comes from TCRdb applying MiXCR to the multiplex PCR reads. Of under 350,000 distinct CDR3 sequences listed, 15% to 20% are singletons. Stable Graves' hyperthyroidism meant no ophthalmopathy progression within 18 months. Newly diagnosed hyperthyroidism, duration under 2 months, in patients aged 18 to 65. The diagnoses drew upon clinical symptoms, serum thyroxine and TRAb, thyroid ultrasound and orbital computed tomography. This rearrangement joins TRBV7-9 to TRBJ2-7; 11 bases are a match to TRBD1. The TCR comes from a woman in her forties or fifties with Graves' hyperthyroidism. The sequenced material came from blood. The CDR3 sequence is CASSSHYGTGGSYEQYF. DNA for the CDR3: TGTGCCAGCAGCTCGCATTATGGGACAGGGGGTTCCTACGAGCAGTACTTC.